This T cell receptor (beta chain) was identified in a study of shared clonotypes between healthy human individuals (dated by TCRdb to the early 2020s). With respect to the entire study: The cohort included a few men and a couple of women between 18 and 49 years of age. For each donor, three plates each were used for CD4 naive and CD4 memory, two plates were used for CD8 naive, and one plate was used for CD8 memory. To estimate repertoire size and how much clonotypes are shared between individuals, the study performed deep sequencing of blood TCR repertoires from about five healthy adults. To increase sequencing depth and limit assay-specific biases, TCR repertoire library preparation and sequencing were carried out by different laboratories using diverse techniques. Between about 0.8 and 9 billion PBMCs per donor were obtained by leukapheresis.

Broad study findings and their caveats: Sampling was limited to blood, and TCR repertoires in tissue likely differ from TCR repertoires in blood. The small number of donors limited the genetic and exposure-history diversity represented. Estimated clonotype richness was generally larger for naive than for memory subsets. Pairwise subsampling indicated that sequencing depth was expected to affect the degree of clonotype sharing among donors. Rarefaction of sorted-subset datasets indicated incomplete sequencing despite the large sequencing depth. Sharing across several donors was observed for around 4.8% of naive CD4, 3% to 3.5% of naive CD8, 2% to 2.5% of memory CD4, and roughly 0.43% of memory CD8 clonotypes. Higher generation probabilities were observed for clonotypes shared by all four sorted-subset donors than for non-shared clonotypes.

Healthy HIV-negative adults with no recently reported acute infections or vaccinations were included as donors. Every donor was a Caucasian adult living in Nashville, Tennessee, USA. Magnetic negative selection was used to enrich CD4+ T cells, after which naive cells were positively selected on CD45RA and the negative fraction became the memory subset. After blood collection by leukapheresis, PBMCs were isolated using Ficoll-Histopaque density gradient centrifugation and then cryopreserved in the vapor phase of liquid nitrogen. Purity and quantity of every magnetically sorted T cell population were checked by analytical flow cytometry. Each sorted fraction had its genomic DNA isolated and then quantified by UV absorbance on a Nanodrop 2000c. TCR CDR3 regions were amplified from genomic DNA by multiplex PCR using the deep immunoSEQ assay. Genomic DNA extracted from each cell subset was distributed evenly over all wells of several immunoSEQ 96-well plates, and each plate served as one replicate. Each replicate PCR for sorted subsets received roughly 200 ng genomic DNA, equal to some 32,000 T cell genomes. The purified libraries were quantified using a Qubit 3.0 fluorometer, sized with a Bioanalyzer 2100, and then quantified again using the KAPA Library Quantification kit. Each immunoSEQ 96-well plate was sequenced on its own single-read 150-cycle Illumina NextSeq 550 flow cell. Processing in the source paper ran as follows. The immunoSEQ output contained only junctional sequences without quality scores, so filtering could not match that applied to full-length reads. To assign V/J genes and CDR3, sequences were annotated using PyIR, a Python wrapper for IgBLAST v1.9, with IMGT germline references. Reads were removed for weak V/J assignments (E-value above 1e-6), missing CDR3, stop codons, out-of-frame junctions, or ambiguous translated residues. V3J clonotypes were defined as sequences sharing the same inferred V gene, J gene, and CDR3 amino acid sequence. Percentage overlap between repertoires was calculated by dividing the number of shared unique clonotypes by the size of the smaller repertoire. RTK rarefaction, the Chao1 estimator, and Recon v2.1 estimates of unobserved clonotypes were used to assess repertoire richness. OLGA was used to compute generation probabilities for all TCRbeta clonotypes that the gDNA method yielded from a few donors. Not all clones reach the TCRdb copy of this immuneACCESS table, which keeps in-frame sequences only. Checked studies attribute under half of the gap to unresolved V genes and leave the rest unexplained. V and J calls and clone size are given by that table; D and trimming were obtained from the DNA. Recorded for this sample are about 2.3 million clones; over 90% of them occurred a single time. Roughly 0.36% of the sample rests with the top ten.

Points on this clone: The clone's antigen remains unknown. No quality values exist for individual bases; no much larger clone is one base distant.

The sequence derives from a man in his late teens or twenties in good health. Some clones in this sample may be carry-over from other donors' samples. Material for sequencing was naive CD4+ T cells from PBMCs. Taken with the paper, the label for cell subset or site translates to: CD45RA+ positively selected.

Here the CDR3 is given as CASSPPTSGSFTDTQYF. The DNA is TGTGCCAGCAGTCCCCCGACTAGCGGGAGTTTCACAGATACGCAGTATTTT. The chain is encoded by TRBV28 joined to TRBJ2-3, and TRBD2 matches 12 of the central bases. The junction shows trimming of 5 bases on V and 2 bases on J, and the gene matches do not reach 8 bases of it. Counted from cysteine to phenylalanine, this CDR3 has 17 amino acids. Solely the CDR3 DNA is kept, with 51 bases framed from the first base. CDR1 and CDR2, per the germline V gene, are MDHEN and SYDVKM.